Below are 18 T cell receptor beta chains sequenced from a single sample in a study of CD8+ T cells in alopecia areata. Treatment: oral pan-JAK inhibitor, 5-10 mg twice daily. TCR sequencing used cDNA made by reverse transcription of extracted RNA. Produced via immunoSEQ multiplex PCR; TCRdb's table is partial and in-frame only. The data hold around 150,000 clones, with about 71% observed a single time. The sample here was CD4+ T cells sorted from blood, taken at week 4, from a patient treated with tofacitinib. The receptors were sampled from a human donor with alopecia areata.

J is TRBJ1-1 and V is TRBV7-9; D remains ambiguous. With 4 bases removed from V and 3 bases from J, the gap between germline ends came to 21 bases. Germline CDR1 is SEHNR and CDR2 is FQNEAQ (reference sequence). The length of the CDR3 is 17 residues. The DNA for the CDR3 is TGTGCCAGCAGCTCACCGGTATCTCAAGGATGGGACACTGAAGCTTTCTTT. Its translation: CASSSPVSQGWDTEAFF.

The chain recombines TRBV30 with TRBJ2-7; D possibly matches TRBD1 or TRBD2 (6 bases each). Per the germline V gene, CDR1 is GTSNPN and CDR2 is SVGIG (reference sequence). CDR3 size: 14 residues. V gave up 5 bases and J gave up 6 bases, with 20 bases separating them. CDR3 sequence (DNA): TGTGCCTGGCTAAGGGGGACTCAAACCGGCGAGCAGTACTTC. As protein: CAWLRGTQTGEQYF.

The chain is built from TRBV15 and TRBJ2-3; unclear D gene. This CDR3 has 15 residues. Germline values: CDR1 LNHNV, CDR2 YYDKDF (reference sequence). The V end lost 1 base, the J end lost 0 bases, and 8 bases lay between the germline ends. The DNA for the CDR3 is TGTGCCACCAGCAGAGCCGACGGTAGCACAGATACGCAGTATTTT. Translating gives CATSRADGSTDTQYF.

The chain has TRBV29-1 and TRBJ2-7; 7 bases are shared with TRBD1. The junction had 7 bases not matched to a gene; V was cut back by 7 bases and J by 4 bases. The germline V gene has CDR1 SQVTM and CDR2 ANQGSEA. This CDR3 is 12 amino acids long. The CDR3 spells CSAQDRRYEQYF. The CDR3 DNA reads TGCAGCGCGCAGGACAGGCGATACGAGCAGTACTTC.

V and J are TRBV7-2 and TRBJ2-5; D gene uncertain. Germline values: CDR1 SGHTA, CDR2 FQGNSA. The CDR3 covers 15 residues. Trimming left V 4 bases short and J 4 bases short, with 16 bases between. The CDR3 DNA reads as TGTGCCAGCAGCTCGCAGCTGGGTCCTCGAGAGACCCAGTACTTC. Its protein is CASSSQLGPRETQYF.

The CDR3 sequence: CASSSTMRDTEAFF. CDR3 DNA sequence: TGTGCCAGCAGCTCCACTATGAGGGACACTGAAGCTTTCTTT. The chain employs TRBV5-4 and TRBJ1-1; no firm D call. The length of the CDR3 is 14 residues. With 3 bases removed from V and 3 bases from J, the gap between germline ends came to 12 bases. Germline CDR1 SGHNT, CDR2 YYREEE (reference sequence).

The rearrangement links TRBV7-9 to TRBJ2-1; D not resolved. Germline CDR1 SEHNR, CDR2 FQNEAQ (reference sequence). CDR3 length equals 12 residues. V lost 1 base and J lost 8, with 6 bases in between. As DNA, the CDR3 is TGTGCCAGCAGCTTAGATTTGGATGAGCAGTTCTTC. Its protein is CASSLDLDEQFF.

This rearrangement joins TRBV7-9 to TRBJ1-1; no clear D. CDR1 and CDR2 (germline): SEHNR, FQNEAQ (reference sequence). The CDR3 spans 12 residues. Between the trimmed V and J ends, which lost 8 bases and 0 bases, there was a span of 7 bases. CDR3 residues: CASVSMNTEAFF. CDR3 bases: TGTGCCAGCGTCTCGATGAACACTGAAGCTTTCTTT.

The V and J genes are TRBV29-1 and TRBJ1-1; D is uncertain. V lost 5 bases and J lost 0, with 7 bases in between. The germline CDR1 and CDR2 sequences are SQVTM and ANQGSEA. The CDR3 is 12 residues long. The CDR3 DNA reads TGCAGCGTTTCGAGGGTGAACACTGAAGCTTTCTTT. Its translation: CSVSRVNTEAFF.

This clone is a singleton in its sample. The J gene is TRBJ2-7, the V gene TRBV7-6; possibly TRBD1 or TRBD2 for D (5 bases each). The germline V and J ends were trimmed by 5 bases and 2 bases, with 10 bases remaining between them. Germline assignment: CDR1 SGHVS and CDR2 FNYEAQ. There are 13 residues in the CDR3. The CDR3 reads CASSAGTAYEQYF. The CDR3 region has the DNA TGTGCCAGCAGCGCAGGGACCGCCTACGAGCAGTACTTC.

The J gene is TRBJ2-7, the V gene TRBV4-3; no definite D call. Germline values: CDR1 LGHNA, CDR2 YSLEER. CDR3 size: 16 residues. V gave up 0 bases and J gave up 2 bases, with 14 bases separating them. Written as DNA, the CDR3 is TGCGCCAGCAGCCAAGAATGGCCCTCCCGGGCCTACGAGCAGTACTTC. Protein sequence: CASSQEWPSRAYEQYF.

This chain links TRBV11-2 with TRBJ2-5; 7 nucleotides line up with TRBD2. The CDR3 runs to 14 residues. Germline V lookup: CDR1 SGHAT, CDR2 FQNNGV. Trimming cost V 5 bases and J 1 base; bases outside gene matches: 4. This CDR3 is CASSSSGLQETQYF. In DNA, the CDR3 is TGTGCCAGCAGCAGTAGCGGGCTCCAAGAGACCCAGTACTTC.

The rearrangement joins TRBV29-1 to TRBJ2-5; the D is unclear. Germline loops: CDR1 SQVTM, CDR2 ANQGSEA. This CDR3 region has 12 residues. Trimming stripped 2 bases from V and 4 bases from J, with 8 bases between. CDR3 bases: TGCAGCGTTGAATGGCTGGGAGAGACCCAGTACTTC. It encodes CSVEWLGETQYF. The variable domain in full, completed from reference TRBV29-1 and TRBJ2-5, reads SAVISQKPSRDICQRGTSLTIQCQVDSQVTMMFWYRQQPGQSLTLIATANQGSEATYESGFVIDKFPISRPNLTFSTLTVSNMSPEDSSIYLCSVEWLGETQYFGPGTRLLVL.

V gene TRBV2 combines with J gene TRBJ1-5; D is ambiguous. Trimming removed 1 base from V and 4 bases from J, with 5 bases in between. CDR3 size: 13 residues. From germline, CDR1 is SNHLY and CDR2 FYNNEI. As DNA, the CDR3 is TGTGCCAGCAGTGAAGGGTTTAATCAGCCCCAGCATTTT. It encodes CASSEGFNQPQHF. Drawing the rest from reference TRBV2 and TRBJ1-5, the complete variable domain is EPEVTQTPSHQVTQMGQEVILRCVPISNHLYFYWYRQILGQKVEFLVSFYNNEISEKSEIFDDQFSVERPDGSNFTLKIRSTKLEDSAMYFCASSEGFNQPQHFGDGTRLSIL.

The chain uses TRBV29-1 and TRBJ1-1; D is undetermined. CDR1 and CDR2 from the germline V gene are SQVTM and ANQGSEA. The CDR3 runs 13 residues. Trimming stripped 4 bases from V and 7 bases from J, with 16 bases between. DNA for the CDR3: TGCAGCGTTGTTCGGGGTGCTTTGGGTGAAGCTTTCTTT. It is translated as CSVVRGALGEAFF.

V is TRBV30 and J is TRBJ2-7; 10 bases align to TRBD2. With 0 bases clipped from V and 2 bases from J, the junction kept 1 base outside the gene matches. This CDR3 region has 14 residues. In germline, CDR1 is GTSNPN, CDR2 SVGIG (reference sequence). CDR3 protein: CAWSVLAGTYEQYF. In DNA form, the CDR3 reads TGTGCCTGGAGTGTACTAGCGGGAACCTACGAGCAGTACTTC.

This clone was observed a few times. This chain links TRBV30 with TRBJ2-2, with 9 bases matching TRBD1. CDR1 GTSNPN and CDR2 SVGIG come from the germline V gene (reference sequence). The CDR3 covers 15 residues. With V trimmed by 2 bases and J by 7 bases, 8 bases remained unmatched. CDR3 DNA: TGTGCCTGGAGTCGAACGGGACAGGGATACGGGGAGCTGTTTTTT. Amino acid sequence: CAWSRTGQGYGELFF.

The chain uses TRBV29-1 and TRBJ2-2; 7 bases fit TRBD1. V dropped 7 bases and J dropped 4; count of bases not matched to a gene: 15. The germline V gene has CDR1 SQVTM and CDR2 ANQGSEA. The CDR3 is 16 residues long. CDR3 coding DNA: TGCAGCGCGCGATCCGTTCAACAGGGGTCCACCGGGGAGCTGTTTTTT. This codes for CSARSVQQGSTGELFF.